The 25 T cell receptor beta chains below were found in one sample sequenced in a study of T-cell reconstitution after alpha-beta-depleted transplantation in children. Preparing the TCRbeta library involved the use of unique molecular identifiers. TCRdb analysed the PCR reads with MiXCR anew, one entry per CDR3 protein. This sample has about 900,000 distinct CDR3 sequences, with about 29% found just once. The sequenced sample was PBMCs, mostly from graft donor cells, obtained 360 days after TCRalphabeta/CD19-depleted stem cell transplant. Receptor source: a boy younger than two who had a stem cell transplant for SCID, so the T cells may come from the graft donor.

The chain links TRBV5-5 to TRBJ2-3; unclear D gene. Germline CDR1 and CDR2: SGHKS and YYEKEE (reference sequence). The CDR3 loop spans 12 amino acids. V was shortened by 4 bases and J by 6 bases, with 9 bases between the two germline ends. CDR3: CASSHLLDTQYF. In DNA form, the CDR3 reads TGTGCCAGCAGCCACCTATTGGATACGCAGTATTTT.

The chain combines TRBV5-1 with TRBJ2-7; TRBD2 is a possible D gene (6 bases). Between the trimmed V and J ends, which lost 1 base and 7 bases, there was a span of 15 bases. The CDR3 has 14 residues. Per germline, CDR1 SGHRS and CDR2 YFSETQ. CDR3 nucleotide sequence: TGCGCCAGCAGCTTGAGGTCGTCAGCGGGTGAGCAGTACTTC. Amino acids: CASSLRSSAGEQYF.

This clonotype was detected a few times. CDR3 nucleotide sequence: TGCGCCAGCAGCCCGCCGGCAGGATCCGGGGAGCTGTTTTTT. It translates to CASSPPAGSGELFF. This chain uses TRBV5-1 with TRBJ2-2; no clear D gene. Germline values: CDR1 SGHRS, CDR2 YFSETQ. The CDR3 has 14 amino acids. V dropped 4 bases and J dropped 6 bases, with 13 bases sitting between them. The complete variable domain, with remaining parts taken from reference TRBV5-1 and TRBJ2-2, reads KAGVTQTPRYLIKTRGQQVTLSCSPISGHRSVSWYQQTPGQGLQFLFEYFSETQRNKGNFPGRFSGRQFSNSRSEMNVSTLELGDSALYLCASSPPAGSGELFFGEGSRLTVL.

As DNA, the CDR3 is TGTGCCAGCAGCCGCTCACCGACTGAACCCCAGACAGATACGCAGTATTTT. It codes for CASSRSPTEPQTDTQYF. The genes are TRBV6-2 or TRBV6-3 and TRBJ2-3; no reliable D call. V was trimmed by 6 bases and J by 3 bases, leaving 22 bases between them. Germline-derived CDR1 and CDR2 are MNHEY and SVGEGT. The CDR3 runs to 17 residues.

The chain uses TRBV5-1 and TRBJ2-1; 14 bases align to TRBD2. V was pared by 2 bases and J by 9 bases, with 13 bases of the junction left unmatched. The CDR3 is made up of 18 amino acids. CDR1 and CDR2 (germline): SGHRS, YFSETQ. This CDR3 is CASSFPLTSGGEMGEQFF. CDR3 sequence (DNA): TGCGCCAGCAGCTTTCCGCTGACTAGCGGGGGGGAAATGGGTGAGCAGTTCTTC.

This clonotype was seen a few times. V and J are TRBV7-9 and TRBJ2-1; a weak D match, TRBD1 (5 bases). Trimming left V 5 bases short and J 2 bases short, with 16 bases between. CDR1 and CDR2 (germline): SEHNR, FQNEAQ (reference sequence). The CDR3 contains 16 residues. The CDR3 nucleotides read TGTGCCAGCAGCCTTCGCAGACAGTCACCCTACAATGAGCAGTTCTTC. Translating it yields CASSLRRQSPYNEQFF.

The chain carries TRBV12-3 or TRBV12-4 and TRBJ1-6, with unresolved D. This CDR3 contains 14 residues. The V end was cut by 5 bases, the J end by 7 bases, with 12 bases between. The CDR3 is CASSPGLRNSPLHF. The CDR3 nucleotides are TGTGCCAGCAGTCCCGGGCTGAGGAATTCACCCCTCCACTTT.

The V gene is TRBV6-2 or TRBV6-3, the J gene TRBJ2-3; 12 bases match TRBD2. Per the germline V gene, CDR1 is MNHEY and CDR2 is SVGEGT. V was clipped by 8 bases and J by 2 bases; unmatched bases: 5. This CDR3 comprises 15 residues. The CDR3 reads CASGLAGTFTDTQYF. The CDR3 DNA reads TGTGCCAGCGGACTAGCGGGGACCTTCACAGATACGCAGTATTTT.

This sequence joins TRBV4-1 and TRBJ2-3; tentative D call: TRBD2 (7 bases). V was pared by 0 bases and J by 5 bases, with 30 bases between. The germline CDR1 and CDR2 sequences are MGHRA and YSYEKL. The CDR3 runs to 21 residues. DNA for the CDR3: TGCGCCAGCAGCCAAGATCAATTTTGGGGGGGCCACAGAACCTCCGTAGATACGCAGTATTTT. This gives the protein CASSQDQFWGGHRTSVDTQYF.

The J gene is TRBJ1-1, the V gene TRBV10-3, with 10 bases aligning to TRBD1. The germline gives CDR1 ENHRY, CDR2 SYGVKD. This CDR3 has 14 amino acids. The ends lost 6 bases at V and 1 base at J; junction bases unmatched: 2. CDR3 sequence reads: CAISGQGGNTEAFF. The CDR3 coding sequence is TGTGCCATCAGCGGACAGGGGGGGAACACTGAAGCTTTCTTT.

The CDR3 nucleotides are TGCGCCAGCAGCTTGGTGGCAAACTCCTACGAGCAGTACTTC. It codes for CASSLVANSYEQYF. V usage is TRBV5-1 and J usage is TRBJ2-7; D remains ambiguous. V lost 0 bases and J lost 0, with 7 bases in between. CDR1 and CDR2 (germline): SGHRS, YFSETQ. CDR3 length equals 14 residues.

The gene calls are TRBV15 and TRBJ2-7; maybe TRBD1 (6 bases). The germline V gene has CDR1 LNHNV and CDR2 YYDKDF (reference sequence). The CDR3 has 14 residues. Trimming took off 5 bases at V and 5 bases at J, with 16 bases between the two ends. The CDR3 sequence is CATSRGGGQDEQYF. The CDR3 bases are TGTGCCACCAGCCGAGGGGGTGGGCAGGACGAGCAGTACTTC.

This clonotype has a count of ten or more. The chain joins TRBV10-2 to TRBJ2-5, with TRBD2 matching over 10 bases. This CDR3 has 14 residues. V shed 3 bases, J shed 4 bases, and the junction held 2 bases outside the gene matches. The germline gives CDR1 WSHSY, CDR2 SAAADI. CDR3 in DNA: TGCGCCAGCAGTGACGTAGCGGGGGGAGAGACCCAGTACTTC. Translation gives CASSDVAGGETQYF.

This clonotype was seen only a few times. The CDR3, as DNA: TGCGCCAGCACACCTTTAGGGGCTAACACTGAAGCTTTCTTT. Its translation: CASTPLGANTEAFF. The rearrangement links TRBV10-2 to TRBJ1-1, with TRBD1 as a possible D gene (5 bases). With 7 bases removed from V and 2 bases from J, the gap between germline ends came to 14 bases. CDR3 length: 14 amino acids. Germline CDR1 is WSHSY and CDR2 is SAAADI.

The chain is built from TRBV12-3 or TRBV12-4 and TRBJ2-2; D call uncertain. This CDR3 region has 15 residues. Trimming cost V 2 bases and J 5 bases, with 12 bases left between them. CDR3: CASSLIGVVTGELFF. Here the CDR3 DNA reads TGTGCCAGCAGTTTAATTGGTGTGGTGACCGGGGAGCTGTTTTTT.

This clonotype showed up just a few times. This chain's CDR3 is CASSYRDSSYNEQFF. The CDR3 DNA follows: TGTGCCAGCAGTTACCGGGACAGCTCCTACAATGAGCAGTTCTTC. The chain carries TRBV7-2 and TRBJ2-1, with TRBD1 matching 7 bases. The CDR3 length is 15 residues. Germline loops: CDR1 SGHTA, CDR2 FQGNSA. Unmatched junction bases numbered 5, after V lost 6 bases and J lost 0 bases. The full variable domain, in which reference TRBV7-2 and TRBJ2-1 provide the parts outside the CDR3, is GAGVSQSPSNKVTEKGKDVELRCDPISGHTALYWYRQSLGQGLEFLIYFQGNSAPDKSGLPSDRFSAERTGGSVSTLTIQRTQQEDSAVYLCASSYRDSSYNEQFFGPGTRLTVL.

This clonotype was observed a few times. CDR3 amino acids: CSVEIRIGSEAFF. CDR3 coding DNA: TGCAGCGTTGAAATTCGTATCGGGTCTGAAGCTTTCTTT. The genes are TRBV29-1 and TRBJ1-1; D gene unclear. Germline CDR1 and CDR2: SQVTM and ANQGSEA. V shed 2 bases and J shed 6 bases, with 13 bases lying between them. The CDR3 runs 13 residues.

Only a few counts were recorded for this clonotype. V and J are TRBV12-3 or TRBV12-4 and TRBJ1-3; D is unclear. Trimming pared 3 bases from V and 0 bases from J, leaving 6 bases between. The CDR3 loop spans 14 amino acids. Here the CDR3 reads CASSFWLSGNTIYF. The DNA of the CDR3 is TGTGCCAGCAGTTTCTGGCTCTCTGGAAACACCATATATTTT.

This clonotype was found a few times. The chain couples TRBV12-3 or TRBV12-4 to TRBJ2-5, with D unresolved. Between the trimmed V and J ends, which lost 9 bases and 1 base, there was a span of 15 bases. CDR3 size: 14 residues. In DNA form, the CDR3 reads TGTGCCAGTGCGGCCCAACCCTTCCAAGAGACCCAGTACTTC. This sequence encodes CASAAQPFQETQYF.

The rearrangement links TRBV12-3 or TRBV12-4 to TRBJ1-2; a possible D gene is TRBD1 (6 bases). The CDR3 consists of 16 residues. Trimming took off 0 bases at V and 2 bases at J, with 13 bases between the two ends. The CDR3 loop is CASSLAGAGRNYGYTF. CDR3 bases: TGTGCCAGCAGTTTAGCGGGGGCAGGGAGGAACTATGGCTACACCTTC.

V is TRBV20-1 and J is TRBJ2-5; either TRBD1 or TRBD2 may supply D (6 bases each). The germline gives CDR1 DFQATT, CDR2 SNEGSKA (reference sequence). The CDR3 extends over 15 amino acids. Trimming pared 3 bases from V and 2 bases from J, leaving 16 bases between. CDR3 sequence (DNA): TGCAGTGCTAGTTCTGCGAGGGGGAGGCAAGAGACCCAGTACTTC. Amino acids: CSASSARGRQETQYF.

The rearrangement uses TRBV11-2 and TRBJ2-5; no definite D call. Germline-derived CDR1 and CDR2 are SGHAT and FQNNGV. The CDR3 is 15 residues long. V was pared by 1 base and J by 2 bases, with 11 bases between. The CDR3 here is CASSLVGSVQETQYF. CDR3 DNA: TGTGCCAGCAGCTTAGTAGGGTCAGTTCAAGAGACCCAGTACTTC.

The chain uses TRBV10-3 and TRBJ2-7; D ambiguous. This CDR3 has 14 residues. Trimming cost V 2 bases and J 3 bases, with 11 bases left between them. Germline V gives CDR1 ENHRY, CDR2 SYGVKD. DNA for the CDR3: TGTGCCATCAGTGAGCGACCACCTGGCTACGAGCAGTACTTC. The encoded protein is CAISERPPGYEQYF.

The chain recombines TRBV20-1 with TRBJ2-3; 7 nucleotides align to TRBD2. Germline assignment: CDR1 DFQATT and CDR2 SNEGSKA (reference sequence). The CDR3 spans 15 residues. V shed 2 bases and J 0 bases; nucleotides not matched to a gene: 5. CDR3 nucleotides: TGCAGTGCTAGACCGCGGGGGACTAGCACAGATACGCAGTATTTT. As protein: CSARPRGTSTDTQYF.

This clonotype came up a few times. The rearrangement links TRBV20-1 to TRBJ2-5; tentatively, D is TRBD1 or TRBD2 (6 bases each). Trimming removed 1 base from V and 5 bases from J, with 17 bases in between. The CDR3 has 15 residues. The germline V gene encodes CDR1 DFQATT and CDR2 SNEGSKA (reference sequence). Here the CDR3 reads CSARVGGGPPETQYF. CDR3 DNA: TGCAGTGCTAGAGTAGGAGGGGGGCCCCCGGAGACCCAGTACTTC.